This T cell receptor beta chain was obtained from a study of PD-L1 blockade in urothelial cancer (dated by TCRdb to about 2017). For the wider study: Therapy was started at some point between 2014 and 2016 for all patients, and atezolizumab 1,200 mg was administered intravenously every 3 weeks. TCR sequencing covered pretreatment tumor samples and matched, serially collected peripheral blood taken before and after atezolizumab treatment. Progression-free survival longer than 6 months counted as durable clinical benefit, and TCR features were additionally tested against both progression-free and overall survival. Blood samples were analyzed 3 weeks after the start of treatment (second dose) and 6 weeks after the start of treatment. Blood samples gave a median of around 140,000 T cells and 80,000 or so unique TCRs, with a median clonality of roughly 0.081. Whole exome sequencing and RNA sequencing of pretreatment tumors were performed alongside TCR sequencing in the same patients. An ECOG performance status of 0 or 1 was recorded for the patients, and 0 to 3 prior chemotherapy regimens had been received by the patients. The study was an exploratory multi-omic analysis of somatic, immune and clinical correlates of response to PD-L1 blockade with atezolizumab in urothelial cancer. About 90% of the 29 patients were males with bladder-origin urothelial cancer, and about 60% of the roughly 29 reported a prior smoking history. Pretreatment blood TCR-seq was available for fewer than 30 patients, at least one posttreatment blood collection was obtained for around 24 patients, and tumor TCR-seq was available for around 24 patients. Durable clinical benefit was achieved by nine patients and was not achieved by 20 patients. On the study overall, not on this receptor specifically: At 3 weeks after the start of treatment, tumor-associated TCR clones in peripheral blood had expanded more in patients with durable benefit (n ≈ 22, p = 0.022). Improved progression-free and overall survival was found to be associated with pretreatment peripheral blood TCR clonality below the median. Because the sample size was small (n ≈ 31) and many of the analyses were exploratory, the results are meant to be hypothesis-generating.

As for this clone: Its binding antigen is unknown. No per-base quality is available; no much larger clone lies one base away.

The sample's time point label, in plain terms: pretreatment peripheral blood. The cohort comprised 30 or so patients with locally advanced or metastatic urothelial carcinoma treated at Memorial Sloan Kettering on a trial protocol. Peripheral blood mononuclear cells were collected pretreatment and during treatment, with between 1 and 8 total time points per patient. The Qiagen DNeasy Blood extraction kit was used to purify genomic DNA from total PBMCs and from tumor samples. Collected pretreatment and during treatment, PBMCs were isolated and stored as previously described. According to the germline V gene, CDR1 reads KGHSH and CDR2 reads LQKENI. V was cut back by 3 bases and J by 6 bases, leaving a gap of 11 bases between them. Spanning cysteine to phenylalanine, the CDR3 consists of 13 amino acids. The DNA shown is the 39-base CDR3, in frame from base 1. Each PCR received spiked-in synthetic TCR analog templates so that absolute template abundance could be estimated from read counts. The immunoSEQ assay was used to amplify TCRbeta CDR3 regions from genomic DNA with bias-controlled V and J gene primers. Sequencing of rearranged TCRbeta segments was done at approximately 20X coverage. Per the authors' processing: Sequencing errors were corrected by clustering, and CDR3s were annotated against IMGT so that V, D and J genes could be assigned. Downstream analyses used only productive TCRbeta rearrangements, leaving out any out-of-frame or stop-codon sequences. Clonality was computed as one minus Shannon entropy normalized by the log of the number of unique productive sequences. Fisher's exact test with Benjamini-Hochberg correction, using a cutoff of adjusted p below 0.01, was how clones that differed between time points or between blood and tumor were identified. The immuneACCESS repertoire file appears here via TCRdb, limited to in-frame rearrangements. These files lack a portion of the clones; in checked studies, under half of the deficit traces to unresolved V genes, and the cause of the others is not known. V and J calls and clone size follow that table, whereas D and trimming were derived from the DNA. Present in this sample are tens of thousands of clones, roughly 80% of which were seen just once. The biggest ten clones account for approximately 6.7% of the sample.

Source: PBMCs, taken around atezolizumab (anti-PD-L1) treatment. This clonotype originated in a middle-aged man with urothelial cancer. The chain is encoded by TRBV18 joined to TRBJ1-2; TRBD1 is a possible D gene, resting on 5 matching bases. The CDR3 reads as follows: CASSPGQGNGYTF. The DNA sequence is given as TGTGCCAGCTCACCGGGTCAGGGTAATGGCTACACCTTC.